Included here is one TCR beta chain sequence, with context. This specimen belongs to a study of CD8 T cells in Susac syndrome. RNA, at 0.5 to 1 ug, was reverse transcribed with random hexamers. With immunoSEQ multiplex PCR, TCR beta CDR3 was amplified across 54 Vbeta and 13 Jbeta. TCRdb recomputed calls from the immunoSEQ multiplex PCR reads with MiXCR, one row per CDR3 protein. This table has tens of thousands of distinct CDR3 sequences, roughly 95% appearing once. CDR1 SNHLY and CDR2 FYNNEI come from the germline V gene. Trimming stripped 3 bases from V and 3 bases from J, with 7 bases between. The CDR3 runs 13 residues. The CD8+ and CD4+ T cells were isolated magnetically using a negative isolation approach, whereas the TEMRA cells were enriched by FACS.

The sequence was obtained from a human donor with Susac syndrome. This rearrangement joins TRBV2 to TRBJ2-3, with D hard to call. The sample comprised CD8+ T cells from PBMCs. CDR3 region: CASSDYETDTQYF. CDR3 coding DNA: TGTGCCAGCAGTGACTATGAGACAGATACGCAGTATTTT.